What follows are 6 T cell receptor beta chains derived from one specimen sequenced in a study of control samples from healthy donors and cancer patients. Libraries were prepared by immunoSEQ multiplex PCR; TCRdb keeps only in-frame clonotypes and omits some of them. The table lists under 150,000 clones, approximately 90% of them singletons. The specimen sequenced was blood. These receptors all come from a woman between 70 and 85 years old in good health.

The chain employs TRBV12-3 or TRBV12-4 and TRBJ1-1; D gene ambiguous. V gave up 3 bases and J gave up 10 bases, with 12 bases separating them. The CDR3 covers 12 residues. The DNA for the CDR3 is TGTGCCAGCAGTTTTTCTTTCTTGCGAGCTTTCTTT. Its translation: CASSFSFLRAFF.

The chain employs TRBV7-9 and TRBJ2-7; 10 nucleotides match TRBD1. Unmatched junction bases numbered 3, after V lost 5 bases and J lost 2 bases. The CDR3 extends over 14 amino acids. CDR1 is SEHNR and CDR2 is FQNEAQ in the germline V gene (reference sequence). The CDR3 region is CASSPGTGAYEQYF. The CDR3 DNA is TGTGCCAGCAGCCCCGGGACAGGGGCCTACGAGCAGTACTTC. Full variable domain (outside the CDR3, taken from reference TRBV7-9 and TRBJ2-7): DTGVSQNPRHKITKRGQNVTFRCDPISEHNRLYWYRQTLGQGPEFLTYFQNEAQLEKSRLLSDRFSAERPKGSFSTLEIQRTEQGDSAMYLCASSPGTGAYEQYFGPGTRLTVT.

The chain links TRBV5-1 to TRBJ2-2; TRBD1 matches 8 bases. The junction had 2 bases not matched to a gene; V was cut back by 4 bases and J by 0 bases. Germline values: CDR1 SGHRS, CDR2 YFSETQ. The CDR3 is 15 residues long. The CDR3 sequence is CASSPTGANTGELFF. CDR3 sequence (DNA): TGCGCCAGCAGCCCGACAGGGGCGAACACCGGGGAGCTGTTTTTT.

V is TRBV20-1 and J is TRBJ2-7; D remains unclear. Per the germline V gene, CDR1 is DFQATT and CDR2 is SNEGSKA (reference sequence). V was clipped by 0 bases and J by 7 bases, with 7 bases between them. This CDR3 has 11 residues. The CDR3 sequence: CSARDQLEQYF. The CDR3 nucleotides are TGCAGTGCTAGAGATCAATTGGAGCAGTACTTC.

A few counts support this clone. CDR3 bases: TGTGCCAGTAGGACCGGGGACAAGAATCAGCCCCAGCATTTT. Translated: CASRTGDKNQPQHF. The chain is built from TRBV19 and TRBJ1-5; D might be TRBD1 (6 bases). CDR3 length: 14 residues. The V end lost 6 bases, the J end lost 4 bases, and 13 bases lay between the germline ends. CDR1 LNHDA and CDR2 SQIVND come from the germline V gene (reference sequence).

This clone was seen only once. The J gene is TRBJ2-2, the V gene TRBV5-1; 8 bases line up with TRBD1. This CDR3 has 15 amino acids. Germline trimming cut 4 bases from V and 4 bases from J; bases unmatched to any gene: 6. From germline, CDR1 is SGHRS and CDR2 YFSETQ. DNA for the CDR3: TGCGCCAGCAGCCAACCAGGGGGCGGCACCGGGGAGCTGTTTTTT. Translation gives CASSQPGGGTGELFF.